This TCR beta chain appears in the sequencing data of a study of CD8 T cells in Susac syndrome. The germline V gene encodes CDR1 MDHEN and CDR2 SYDVKM. The V and J ends lost 8 bases and 4 bases respectively, with 17 bases between them. This CDR3 contains 14 residues. The RNA, roughly 0.45 to 1 ug, was put through reverse transcription using random hexamers. TCRdb itself ran the immunoSEQ multiplex PCR reads through MiXCR, one entry per CDR3 protein. The table shows about 400,000 distinct CDR3 sequences, with 75% to 90% occurring only once. The chain joins TRBV28 to TRBJ1-1, with no clear D. Sequencing was performed on CD8+ T cells from PBMCs. The TCR originated in a human donor with multiple sclerosis. The DNA for the CDR3 is TGTGCCAGCTCAGAGGTGGGGTTCCCCACTGAAGCTTTCTTT. Encoded protein: CASSEVGFPTEAFF.